This TCR beta chain was sequenced in a study of a mutant IDH1 vaccine in newly diagnosed glioma. Study summary: Across weeks 1, 3, 5, 7, 11, 15, 19 and 23, patients received a vaccination each time, eight in all.

Time point here: week 5, during vaccination. It was 300 ug of mutant IDH1 20-mer peptide that made up each vaccine dose, given with topical imiquimod. Each donor presented with a new WHO grade 3 or 4 astrocytoma that tested IDH1-mutant and showed ATRX loss. Details on this clone: What it binds is unknown.

Repertoires were generated with immunoSEQ multiplex PCR, while TCRdb's copy carries only in-frame clones and drops some. The data show more than 25,000 clones, about nine tenths seen once. This CDR3 spans 14 amino acids. Germline CDR1 and CDR2: SGHVS and FNYEAQ. The trim removed 4 bases at V and 5 bases at J, leaving 2 bases unmatched. Here the sequenced sample was peripheral blood mononuclear cells (PBMCs), taken from a glioma patient whose treatment included an IDH1 peptide vaccine. This chain connects TRBV7-6 to TRBJ1-4; 9 nucleotides agree with TRBD1. This TCR came from a woman aged 40 to 50 with glioma. Some clones in this sample may be carry-over from other donors' samples. CDR3 bases: TGTGCCAGCAGCTCGGGGACAGGGAATGAAAAACTGTTTTTT. Amino acids: CASSSGTGNEKLFF. Full variable domain (remainder filled in from reference TRBV7-6 and TRBJ1-4): GAGVSQSPRYKVTKRGQDVALRCDPISGHVSLYWYRQALGQGPEFLTYFNYEAQQDKSGLPNDRFSAERPEGSISTLTIQRTEQRDSAMYRCASSSGTGNEKLFFGSGTQLSVL.